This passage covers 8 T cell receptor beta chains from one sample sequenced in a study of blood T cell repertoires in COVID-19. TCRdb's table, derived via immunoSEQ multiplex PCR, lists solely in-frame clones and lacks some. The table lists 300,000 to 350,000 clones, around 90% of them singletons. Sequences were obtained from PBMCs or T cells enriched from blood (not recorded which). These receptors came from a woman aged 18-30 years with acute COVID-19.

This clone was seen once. The chain's CDR3 is CAWTIIGGTEAFF. The CDR3 DNA reads as TGTGCCTGGACGATTATCGGAGGCACTGAAGCTTTCTTT. This chain connects TRBV30 to TRBJ1-1; D is uncertain. Between the trimmed V and J ends, which lost 4 bases and 4 bases, there was a span of 13 bases. CDR3 length equals 13 residues. The germline V gene has CDR1 GTSNPN and CDR2 SVGIG (reference sequence).

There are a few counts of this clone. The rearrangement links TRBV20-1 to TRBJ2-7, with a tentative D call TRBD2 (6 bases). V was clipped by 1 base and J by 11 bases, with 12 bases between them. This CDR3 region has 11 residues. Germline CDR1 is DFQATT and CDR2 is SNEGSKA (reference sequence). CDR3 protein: CSARVAGREYF. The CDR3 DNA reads TGCAGTGCTAGAGTGGCGGGGCGGGAGTACTTC.

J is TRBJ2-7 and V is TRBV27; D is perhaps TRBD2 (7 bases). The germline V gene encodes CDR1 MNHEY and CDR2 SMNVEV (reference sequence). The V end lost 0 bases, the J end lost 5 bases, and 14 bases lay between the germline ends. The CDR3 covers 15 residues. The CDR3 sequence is CASSLSGGRADEQYF. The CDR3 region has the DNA TGTGCCAGCAGTTTATCAGGGGGGAGGGCCGACGAGCAGTACTTC.

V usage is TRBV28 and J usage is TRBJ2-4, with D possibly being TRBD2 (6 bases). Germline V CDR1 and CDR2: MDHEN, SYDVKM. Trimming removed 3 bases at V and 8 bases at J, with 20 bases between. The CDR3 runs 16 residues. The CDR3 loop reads CASSFLLAREADIQYF. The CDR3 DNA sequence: TGTGCCAGCAGTTTCCTGCTGGCCAGGGAGGCGGACATTCAGTACTTC.

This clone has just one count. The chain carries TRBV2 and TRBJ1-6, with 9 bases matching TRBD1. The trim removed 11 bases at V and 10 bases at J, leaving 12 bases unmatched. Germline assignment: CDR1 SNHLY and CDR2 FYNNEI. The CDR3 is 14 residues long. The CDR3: CAGETGTGYSPLHF. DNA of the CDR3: TGTGCCGGGGAAACCGGGACAGGGTACTCACCCCTCCACTTT.

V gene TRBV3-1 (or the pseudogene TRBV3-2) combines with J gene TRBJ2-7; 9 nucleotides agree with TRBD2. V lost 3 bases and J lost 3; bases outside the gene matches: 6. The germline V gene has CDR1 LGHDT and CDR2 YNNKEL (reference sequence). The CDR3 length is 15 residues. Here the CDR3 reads CASSHEAGGDYEQYF. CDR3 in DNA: TGTGCCAGCAGCCACGAAGCGGGAGGCGACTACGAGCAGTACTTC.

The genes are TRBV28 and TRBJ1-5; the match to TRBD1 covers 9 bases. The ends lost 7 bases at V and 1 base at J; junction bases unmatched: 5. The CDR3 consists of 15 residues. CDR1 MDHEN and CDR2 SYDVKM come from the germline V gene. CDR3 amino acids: CASTPDRGSNQPQHF. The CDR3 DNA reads TGTGCCAGCACCCCAGACAGGGGGAGCAATCAGCCCCAGCATTTT.

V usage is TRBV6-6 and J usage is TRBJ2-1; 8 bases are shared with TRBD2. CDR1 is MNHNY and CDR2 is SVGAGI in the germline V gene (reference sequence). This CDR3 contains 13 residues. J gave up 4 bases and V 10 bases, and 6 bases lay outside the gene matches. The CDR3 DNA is TGTGCCATCAGCGGGAGTGTTTACAATGAGCAGTTCTTC. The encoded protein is CAISGSVYNEQFF.